The clone carrying this T cell receptor beta chain has just a few counts. Antigen unknown. This sample was included in a study of T-cell memory formation after mild COVID-19. Findings and caveats of the study: Contracting CD8+ clones were enriched in EMRA, CD4+ mainly in CM and EM.

TCRdb re-called the 5' RACE reads with MiXCR, one entry per CDR3 protein. In the table there are hundreds of thousands of distinct CDR3 sequences, about 20% of which are singletons. CDR1 and CDR2 from the germline V gene are LNHDA and SQIVND (reference sequence). Unmatched junction bases numbered 4, after V lost 8 bases and J lost 1 base. The CDR3 covers 14 residues. The sequence came from an adult woman who had mild COVID-19 (a few samples of this study predate the infection). Cell type and time point are not known. Material for sequencing was PBMCs or a T cell subset sorted from them (not recorded which). The chain joins TRBV19 to TRBJ2-1; TRBD1 matches 8 bases. The DNA of the CDR3 is TGTGCCAGTCGGTGGACAGGGTCCTACAATGAGCAGTTCTTC. Its translation is CASRWTGSYNEQFF.